A single sample is the source of the 20 T cell receptor beta chains below, sequenced in a study of cytomegalovirus exposure and HLA in healthy donors. Primers: 60 Vbeta forward and 13 Jbeta reverse. Measured with immunoSEQ multiplex PCR; TCRdb has only the in-frame clones, and not every one. This listing includes under 200,000 clones. Sample: PBMCs. These receptors all stem from a man younger than 40 in good health and CMV-seronegative.

CDR3 sequence (DNA): TGTGCCACCCGAACACCCGACTGGCGGGAGGTAGATGAGCAGTTCTTC. Encoded protein: CATRTPDWREVDEQFF. The rearrangement joins TRBV10-3 to TRBJ2-1; 8 nucleotides align to TRBD2. Germline CDR1 is ENHRY and CDR2 is SYGVKD. The CDR3 covers 16 residues. The V segment lost 10 bases and the J segment 8 bases; nucleotides outside the gene matches: 19.

This chain uses TRBV2 with TRBJ2-2, with 7 bases that match TRBD1. Germline V gene lookup returns CDR1 SNHLY and CDR2 FYNNEI. The ends lost 7 bases at V and 7 bases at J; junction bases unmatched: 15. The CDR3 totals 16 residues. The CDR3 DNA sequence: TGTGCCAGCATTGCCCAAATCGGGACAGCTGGCGGGGAGCTGTTTTTT. Amino acids: CASIAQIGTAGGELFF. Combining the CDR3 with reference TRBV2 and TRBJ2-2 gives the whole variable domain EPEVTQTPSHQVTQMGQEVILRCVPISNHLYFYWYRQILGQKVEFLVSFYNNEISEKSEIFDDQFSVERPDGSNFTLKIRSTKLEDSAMYFCASIAQIGTAGGELFFGEGSRLTVL.

A remark on this clone: Other nucleotide sequences in the sample specify the same CDR3. This chain links TRBV19 with TRBJ1-1; 7 bases are a match to TRBD1. The trim removed 0 bases at V and 1 base at J, leaving 2 bases unmatched. This CDR3 comprises 15 residues. Germline CDR1 and CDR2: LNHDA and SQIVND (reference sequence). The CDR3 DNA reads as TGTGCCAGTAGTATAGATGGGACAGAGAACACTGAAGCTTTCTTT. This encodes CASSIDGTENTEAFF.

The chain employs TRBV30 and TRBJ1-2; TRBD1 agrees at 9 bases. This CDR3 spans 13 amino acids. After removal of 2 bases from V and 8 bases from J, the junction contained 6 bases not matched to a gene. Germline assignment: CDR1 GTSNPN and CDR2 SVGIG (reference sequence). The CDR3 loop reads CAWSHGTGWGYTF. Written as DNA, the CDR3 is TGTGCCTGGAGTCACGGGACAGGGTGGGGCTACACCTTC.

Here the CDR3 DNA reads TGCGCCAGCAGCTTGGGGACAGTCGCTGAAGCTTTCTTT. Its translation: CASSLGTVAEAFF. The chain is built from TRBV5-1 and TRBJ1-1, with D possibly TRBD1 on 6 matching bases. V was cut by 0 bases and J by 6 bases, with 9 bases left in between. The germline V gene has CDR1 SGHRS and CDR2 YFSETQ. The CDR3 has 13 amino acids. Full variable domain (rest looked up from reference TRBV5-1 and TRBJ1-1): KAGVTQTPRYLIKTRGQQVTLSCSPISGHRSVSWYQQTPGQGLQFLFEYFSETQRNKGNFPGRFSGRQFSNSRSEMNVSTLELGDSALYLCASSLGTVAEAFFGQGTRLTVV.

V is TRBV6-1 and J is TRBJ1-5; 10 nucleotides line up with TRBD1. CDR3 length: 16 amino acids. Per germline, CDR1 MNHNS and CDR2 SASEGT. J lost 6 bases, V lost 2 bases, and 7 bases had no gene match. CDR3 nucleotide sequence: TGTGCCAGCAGTGAAATGGGACAGGGGCTAGGTCAGCCCCAGCATTTT. Its translation is CASSEMGQGLGQPQHF.

The V gene is TRBV4-2, the J gene TRBJ1-5; the match to TRBD1 covers 11 bases. V shed 2 bases, J shed 3 bases, and the junction held 3 bases outside the gene matches. Germline CDR1 LGHNA, CDR2 YNFKEQ. This CDR3 has 16 amino acids. The CDR3 region has the DNA TGTGCCAGCAGCCAAAGTGGACAGGGGGCCAATCAGCCCCAGCATTTT. Translating gives CASSQSGQGANQPQHF.

Notes on this clone: This same CDR3 is encoded by further DNA sequences in the sample. The gene calls are TRBV6-1 and TRBJ1-4, with D possibly being TRBD1 (5 bases). Trimming removed 3 bases at V and 0 bases at J, with 11 bases between. The CDR3 is 16 amino acids. Germline V gives CDR1 MNHNS, CDR2 SASEGT. DNA of the CDR3: TGTGCCAGCAGTGATACAGGACGGCCAACTAATGAAAAACTGTTTTTT. Protein product: CASSDTGRPTNEKLFF.

The V call is TRBV19, the J call TRBJ2-5, with 12 bases that match TRBD2. From germline, CDR1 is LNHDA and CDR2 SQIVND (reference sequence). Trimming cost V 4 bases and J 0 bases; bases outside gene matches: 9. The CDR3 extends over 18 amino acids. The CDR3 is CASSRATSGGPYQETQYF. CDR3 DNA: TGTGCCAGTAGTAGGGCGACTAGCGGGGGACCGTACCAAGAGACCCAGTACTTC.

J is TRBJ1-3 and V is TRBV5-1; unclear D gene. Trimming pared 6 bases from V and 1 base from J, leaving 11 bases between. This CDR3 has 14 residues. Looked up from germline, CDR1 is SGHRS and CDR2 is YFSETQ. CDR3 in amino acids: CASTPGFSGNTIYF. The CDR3 DNA sequence: TGCGCCAGCACCCCGGGGTTTTCTGGAAACACCATATATTTT.

The chain combines TRBV2 with TRBJ1-2, with 8 bases fitting TRBD1. The J segment lost 6 bases and the V segment lost 4 bases, leaving 7 bases of the junction unmatched. The length of the CDR3 is 14 residues. Germline V gene data show CDR1 as SNHLY and CDR2 as FYNNEI. DNA for the CDR3: TGTGCCAGCAGTGCGACAGGGGTGACGGATGGCTACACCTTC. Its translation is CASSATGVTDGYTF.

CDR3 sequence: CASSSRTSGAYEQYF. The DNA for the CDR3 is TGTGCCAGCAGCTCTCGGACTAGCGGGGCCTACGAGCAGTACTTC. The chain couples TRBV5-4 to TRBJ2-7; 12 nucleotides match TRBD2. The CDR3 spans 15 residues. V lost 3 bases and J lost 2; bases outside the gene matches: 3. Germline V gene lookup returns CDR1 SGHNT and CDR2 YYREEE (reference sequence).

In nucleotides, the CDR3 is TGCGCCAGCAGTGAGAACGGGAGAATCGAGACCCAGTACTTC. This encodes CASSENGRIETQYF. This chain joins TRBV10-1 and TRBJ2-5; TRBD2 might be the D (6 bases). Deletions cut 2 bases from V and 5 bases from J, with 12 bases between. The CDR3 sequence is 14 residues long. Germline V gene data show CDR1 as WNHNN and CDR2 as SYGVQD (reference sequence).

This rearrangement joins TRBV5-5 to TRBJ2-1; D unresolved. This CDR3 is 15 amino acids long. CDR1 and CDR2 (germline): SGHKS, YYEKEE (reference sequence). V was trimmed by 0 bases and J by 3 bases, leaving 10 bases between them. The CDR3 spells CASSLVARFYNEQFF. The CDR3 region has the DNA TGTGCCAGCAGCTTGGTGGCCAGGTTCTACAATGAGCAGTTCTTC.

The V gene is TRBV27, the J gene TRBJ1-1, with TRBD1 identical over 11 bases. This CDR3 is built from 14 residues. Germline lookup yields CDR1 MNHEY and CDR2 SMNVEV (reference sequence). Trimming at V came to 6 bases and at J to 7 bases, leaving 7 bases not matched to a gene. CDR3: CASSQDRGHGEAFF. CDR3 DNA: TGTGCCAGCAGCCAGGACAGGGGGCATGGTGAAGCTTTCTTT.

The gene calls are TRBV7-8 and TRBJ1-5; 10 bases align to TRBD1. Germline CDR1 and CDR2: SGHVS and FQNEAQ. The CDR3 length is 15 residues. Unmatched junction bases numbered 7, after V lost 5 bases and J lost 6 bases. CDR3 bases: TGTGCCAGCAGCCGAAACGACAGGGGGCTTCAGCCCCAGCATTTT. It specifies CASSRNDRGLQPQHF.

V usage is TRBV6-5 and J usage is TRBJ1-3; D is unresolved. V lost 5 bases and J 4 bases, leaving 12 bases between the germline ends. This CDR3 is built from 14 residues. CDR1 MNHEY and CDR2 SVGAGI come from the germline V gene. CDR3: CASSGLRSGNTIYF. The CDR3 DNA reads as TGTGCCAGCAGTGGACTTCGGTCCGGAAACACCATATATTTT.

The V gene is TRBV7-2, the J gene TRBJ1-5, with D unresolved. V shed 1 base and J shed 4 bases, with 5 bases lying between them. The CDR3 loop spans 13 amino acids. CDR1 and CDR2 (germline): SGHTA, FQGNSA. CDR3 protein: CASSLGPNQPQHF. The CDR3 bases are TGTGCCAGCAGCTTAGGTCCAAATCAGCCCCAGCATTTT.

The chain employs TRBV18 and TRBJ1-2, with D uncertain. V lost 0 bases, J lost 4 bases, and 6 bases lay in between. This CDR3 is 13 amino acids long. Germline V gene sequence: CDR1 KGHSH, CDR2 LQKENI. The DNA of the CDR3 is TGTGCCAGCTCACCACCAACAGTCTATGGCTACACCTTC. Its protein product is CASSPPTVYGYTF.

CDR3 sequence: CASSASSSGNTIYF. For the CDR3, the DNA is TGTGCCAGCAGCGCCTCCAGCTCTGGAAACACCATATATTTT. The chain joins TRBV9 to TRBJ1-3; D gene ambiguous. There are 14 residues in the CDR3. CDR1 is SGDLS and CDR2 is YYNGEE in the germline V gene. Trimming took 3 bases from V and 0 from J, leaving 7 bases between them.